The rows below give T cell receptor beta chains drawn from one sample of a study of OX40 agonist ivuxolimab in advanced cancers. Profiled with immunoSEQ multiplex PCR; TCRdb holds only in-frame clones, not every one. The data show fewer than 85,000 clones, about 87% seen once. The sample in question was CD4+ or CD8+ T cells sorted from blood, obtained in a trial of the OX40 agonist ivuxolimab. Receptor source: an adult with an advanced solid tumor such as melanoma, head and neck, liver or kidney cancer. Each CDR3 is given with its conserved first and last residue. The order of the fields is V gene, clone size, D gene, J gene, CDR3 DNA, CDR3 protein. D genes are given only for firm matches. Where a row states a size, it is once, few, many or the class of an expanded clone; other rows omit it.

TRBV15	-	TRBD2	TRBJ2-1	TGTGCCACCAGCAGGCCTAGCGGGAGCAGAAATGAGCAGTTCTTC	CATSRPSGSRNEQFF
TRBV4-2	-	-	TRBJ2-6	TGTGCCAGCAGCCAAGAGAGGGACTCTGGGGCCAACGTCCTGACTTTC	CASSQERDSGANVLTF
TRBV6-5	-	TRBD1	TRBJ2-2	TGTGCCAGCAGTTACCAGACAGGGGGCTACACCGGGGAGCTGTTTTTT	CASSYQTGGYTGELFF
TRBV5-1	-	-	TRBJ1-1	TGCGCCAGCTGTAGAGACGGACAGAACACTGAAGCTTTCTTT	CASCRDGQNTEAFF
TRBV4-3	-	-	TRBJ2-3	TGCGCCAGCAGCCAAGATTTGAGGGGGAGCACAGATACGCAGTATTTT	CASSQDLRGSTDTQYF
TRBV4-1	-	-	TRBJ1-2	TGCGCCAGCAGCCACGTGCCTTTAGGAAGGTATGGCTACACCTTC	CASSHVPLGRYGYTF
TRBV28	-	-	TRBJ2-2	TGTGCCAGCAGCTTACTAGGTGCCGGGGAGCTGTTTTTT	CASSLLGAGELFF
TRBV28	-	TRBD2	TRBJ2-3	TGTGCCAGCAGTTTGATAGCGGGAGTGGGTCCCGCAGATACGCAGTATTTT	CASSLIAGVGPADTQYF
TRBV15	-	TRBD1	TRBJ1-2	TGTGCCACCAGCAGATCCCTTACAGGGGATGGCTACACCTTC	CATSRSLTGDGYTF
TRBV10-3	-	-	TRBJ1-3	TGTGCCATCAGCCCAACAGGGAACTCTGGAAACACCATATATTTT	CAISPTGNSGNTIYF
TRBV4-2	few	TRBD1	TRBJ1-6	TGTGCCAGCAGCCAAGAAGGGGGGACAGGGGACTCACCCCTCCACTTT	CASSQEGGTGDSPLHF
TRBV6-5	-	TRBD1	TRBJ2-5	TGTGCCAGCAGTTACTCGACAGGGCCCGAGACCCAGTACTTC	CASSYSTGPETQYF
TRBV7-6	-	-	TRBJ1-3	TGTGCCAGCAGCCCTCATTGGGGTTCTGGAAACACCATATATTTT	CASSPHWGSGNTIYF
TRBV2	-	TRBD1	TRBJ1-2	TGTGCCAGCAGAGGACAGGGCCTCTCATATGGCTACACCTTC	CASRGQGLSYGYTF
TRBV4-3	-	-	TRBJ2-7	TGCGCCAGCAGCCAATCTGGCGAGCAGTACTTC	CASSQSGEQYF
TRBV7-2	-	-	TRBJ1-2	TGTGCCAGCAGCTTAAGTGGATGGGGCTACACCTTC	CASSLSGWGYTF
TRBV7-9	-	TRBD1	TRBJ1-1	TGTGCCAGCAGCCGTCGCCGGGACAGCAACACTGAAGCTTTCTTT	CASSRRRDSNTEAFF
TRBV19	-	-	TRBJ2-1	TGTGCCAGTAGGAGGGCAGGGAGCTCCTACAATGAGCAGTTCTTC	CASRRAGSSYNEQFF
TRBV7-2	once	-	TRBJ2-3	TGTGCCAGCAGCTTTCTCGGGGGGCGCAAGTCAGATACGCAGTATTTT	CASSFLGGRKSDTQYF
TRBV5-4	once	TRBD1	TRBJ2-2	TGTGCCAGCAGCTCGGGACAGGGTAGAGTTTCCACCGGGGAGCTGTTTTTT	CASSSGQGRVSTGELFF
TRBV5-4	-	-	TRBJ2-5	TGTGCCAGCAGCTTGGGGGGACCCAGGACGGGAGAGACCCAGTACTTC	CASSLGGPRTGETQYF
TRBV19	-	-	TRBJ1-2	TGTGCCAGTAGTATTTTGTGGGGCGATGGCTACACCTTC	CASSILWGDGYTF
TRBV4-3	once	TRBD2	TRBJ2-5	TGCGCCAGCAGCCAAGACAGCGGGAGGGATGAGACCCAGTACTTC	CASSQDSGRDETQYF
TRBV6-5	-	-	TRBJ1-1	TGTGCCAGCAGTTCCCTATACCAGGGGAACACTGAAGCTTTCTTT	CASSSLYQGNTEAFF
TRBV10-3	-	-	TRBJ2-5	TGTGCCATCAGTGAGTCAAGGACCGAGACCCAGTACTTC	CAISESRTETQYF
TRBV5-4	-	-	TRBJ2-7	TGTGCCAGCAGCTTTTCGCCAGCTAGCTACGAGCAGTACTTC	CASSFSPASYEQYF
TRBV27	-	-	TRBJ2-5	TGTGCCAGCAGTTTGCGTGGGGGGACCCAGTACTTC	CASSLRGGTQYF
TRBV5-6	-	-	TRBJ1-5	TGTGCCAGCAGCTCTTGGAACCACGGGCAGCCCCAGCATTTT	CASSSWNHGQPQHF
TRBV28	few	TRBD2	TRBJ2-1	TGTGGAAGCGGGAGCCACAATGAGCAGTTCTTC	CGSGSHNEQFF
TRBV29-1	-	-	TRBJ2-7	TGCAGCGTCTACACAGGGATATCTGGGGATCTACGTGGGAATGCCTACGAGCAGTACTTC	CSVYTGISGDLRGNAYEQYF
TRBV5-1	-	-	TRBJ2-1	TGCGCCAGCAGCTTGAACAATGAGCAGTTCTTC	CASSLNNEQFF
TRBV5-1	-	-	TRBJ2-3	TGCGCCAGCAGCCCGGCGACACTCACAGATACGCAGTATTTT	CASSPATLTDTQYF
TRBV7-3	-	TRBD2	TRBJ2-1	TGTGCCAGCAGCTCGACTAGCGGGGTATACAATGAGCAGTTCTTC	CASSSTSGVYNEQFF
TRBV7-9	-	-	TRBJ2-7	TGTGCCAGCAGCTCGCAGGGCTACGAGCAGTACTTC	CASSSQGYEQYF
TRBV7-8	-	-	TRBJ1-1	TGTGCCAGCACCAAGAGGGACCGGGTAACCGGAGCTTTCTTT	CASTKRDRVTGAFF
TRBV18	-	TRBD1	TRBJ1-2	TGTGCCACCAGGGACAGTAACTATGGCTACACCTTC	CATRDSNYGYTF
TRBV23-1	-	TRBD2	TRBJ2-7	TGCGCCAGCAGTCATACTTTAGCGGGAAGCCGATACGAGCAGTACTTC	CASSHTLAGSRYEQYF
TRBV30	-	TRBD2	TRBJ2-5	TGTGCCTGGGCAACTCCTTCGGGACTAGTCGAGACCCAGTACTTC	CAWATPSGLVETQYF
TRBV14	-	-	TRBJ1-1	TGTGCCAGCAGCCACAGGGATCTCCTCTCGGAAGCTTTCTTT	CASSHRDLLSEAFF
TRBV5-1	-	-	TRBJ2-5	TGCGCCAGCAGCTCCCTGGAAGGGGAGACCCAGTACTTC	CASSSLEGETQYF
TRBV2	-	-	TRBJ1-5	TGTGCCACCACCAGGGAGGCTACGAGCAATCAGCCCCAGCATTTT	CATTREATSNQPQHF
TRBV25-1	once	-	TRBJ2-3	TGTGCCAGCAGTGCTACCACTAGCACAGATACGCAGTATTTT	CASSATTSTDTQYF
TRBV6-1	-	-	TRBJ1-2	TGTGCCAGCGCGGGAATAAACTATGGCTACACCTTC	CASAGINYGYTF
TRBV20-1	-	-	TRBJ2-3	TGCAGTGCTAAAAGAGCAGATACGCAGTATTTT	CSAKRADTQYF
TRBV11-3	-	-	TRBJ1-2	TGTGCCAGCAGCCCCAAGTCCCTGGGTGGCTACACCTTC	CASSPKSLGGYTF
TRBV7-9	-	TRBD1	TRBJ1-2	TGTGCCAGCAGCTCCCTCAGGATTCTACAGGGGCGAGGCTACACCTTC	CASSSLRILQGRGYTF
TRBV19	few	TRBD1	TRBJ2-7	TGTGCCAGTACCCCAGGGGGTTCCTACGAGCAGTACTTC	CASTPGGSYEQYF
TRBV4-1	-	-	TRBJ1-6	TGCGCCAGCAGCCAAGATCAGGGGTGGAATTCACCCCTCCACTTT	CASSQDQGWNSPLHF
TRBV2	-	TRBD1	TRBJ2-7	TGTGCCAGCAGTGATCCGGACAGGGGGCTGTACGAGCAGTACTTC	CASSDPDRGLYEQYF
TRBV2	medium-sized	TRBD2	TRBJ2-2	TGTGCCAGCAGTGAACAATCGGGAGGGCAAGGCGGGGAGCTGTTTTTT	CASSEQSGGQGGELFF
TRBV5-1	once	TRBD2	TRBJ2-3	TGCGCCAGCAGCGCGGGACTAGGCACAGATACGCAGTATTTT	CASSAGLGTDTQYF
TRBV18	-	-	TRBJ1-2	TGTGCCAGCTCACCGCAAATGGGGACCTTTTATGGCTACACCTTC	CASSPQMGTFYGYTF
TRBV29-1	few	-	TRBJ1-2	TGCAGCGTCATGCGCCTCTCCGGAAATGGCTACACCTTC	CSVMRLSGNGYTF
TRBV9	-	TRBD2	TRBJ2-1	TGTGCCAGCAGCGACGGGACTAGCGGGGCCCATAACAATGAGCAGTTCTTC	CASSDGTSGAHNNEQFF
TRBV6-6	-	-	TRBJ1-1	TGTGCCAGCAGTTACTCTATCCCCAGTGAAGCTTTCTTT	CASSYSIPSEAFF
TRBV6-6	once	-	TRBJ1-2	TGTGCCAGCAGTTACCCGGCAGGGATTAACTATGGCTACACCTTC	CASSYPAGINYGYTF
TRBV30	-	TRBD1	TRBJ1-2	TGTGCCTGTCACCAGGGGGGGAAATATGGCTACACCTTC	CACHQGGKYGYTF
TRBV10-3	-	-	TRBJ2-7	TGTGCCATCGCAGCACAGGTCGCCTACGAGCAGTACTTC	CAIAAQVAYEQYF
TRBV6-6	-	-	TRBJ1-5	TGTGCCAGCAGTTTACAGGGCCCGAATCAGCCCCAGCATTTT	CASSLQGPNQPQHF